The present T cell receptor beta chain was sequenced within a study of blood T cell repertoires in COVID-19. Original methodology: Scientists estimated how many nucleated cells there were by amplifying reference gene primers. Method: immunoSEQ multiplex PCR; TCRdb's copy keeps in-frame clones and lacks some. V, J and clone size were drawn from that table, and D and trimming were deduced from the DNA. The profile covers around 450,000 clones, with 70% to 90% appearing a single time and approximately 2% taken by the ten largest. The CDR3 totals 13 residues. CDR1 is SGDLS and CDR2 is YYNGEE in the germline V gene. V dropped 0 bases and J dropped 3 bases, with 6 bases sitting between them. Participants' reported clinical history set cohort assignment. Only a few counts were recorded for this clone. Additional DNA sequences in this sample encode the identical CDR3.

The chain joins TRBV9 to TRBJ1-1, with D tentatively TRBD1 (5 bases). Sequences were obtained from PBMCs or T cells enriched from blood (not recorded which). The source is a woman aged 18-29 years with acute COVID-19. The CDR3 sequence: CASSVGGDTEAFF. In nucleotides, the CDR3 is TGTGCCAGCAGCGTAGGGGGGGACACTGAAGCTTTCTTT.